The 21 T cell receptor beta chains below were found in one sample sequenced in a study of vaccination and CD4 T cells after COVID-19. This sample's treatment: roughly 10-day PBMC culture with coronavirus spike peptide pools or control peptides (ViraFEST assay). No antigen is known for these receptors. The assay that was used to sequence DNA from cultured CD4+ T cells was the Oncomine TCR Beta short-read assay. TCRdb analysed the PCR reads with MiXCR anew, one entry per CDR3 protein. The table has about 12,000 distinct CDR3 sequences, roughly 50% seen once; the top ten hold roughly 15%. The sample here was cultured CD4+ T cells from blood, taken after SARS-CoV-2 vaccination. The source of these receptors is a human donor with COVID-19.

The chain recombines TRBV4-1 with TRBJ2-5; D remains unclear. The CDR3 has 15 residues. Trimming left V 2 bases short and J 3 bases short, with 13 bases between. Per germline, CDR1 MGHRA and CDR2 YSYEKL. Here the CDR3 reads CASSQPLGGEETQYF. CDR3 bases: TGCGCCAGCAGCCAACCCCTCGGCGGAGAAGAGACCCAGTACTTC.

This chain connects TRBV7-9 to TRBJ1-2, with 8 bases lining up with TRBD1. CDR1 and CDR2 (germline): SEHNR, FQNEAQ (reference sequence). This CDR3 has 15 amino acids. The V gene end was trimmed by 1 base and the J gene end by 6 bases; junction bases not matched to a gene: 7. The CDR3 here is CASSLGTQTGDGYTF. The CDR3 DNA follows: TGTGCCAGCAGCTTAGGGACCCAGACAGGGGATGGCTACACCTTC.

The CDR3 nucleotides read TGTGCCAGCAGTGCCCGGACAGGGGGTTATTCACCCCTCCACTTT. Amino acid sequence: CASSARTGGYSPLHF. The genes are TRBV2 and TRBJ1-6; TRBD1 agrees at 10 bases. There are 15 residues in the CDR3. Germline V gene lookup returns CDR1 SNHLY and CDR2 FYNNEI. The V and J ends lost 4 bases and 8 bases, in that order; junction bases with no gene match: 5.

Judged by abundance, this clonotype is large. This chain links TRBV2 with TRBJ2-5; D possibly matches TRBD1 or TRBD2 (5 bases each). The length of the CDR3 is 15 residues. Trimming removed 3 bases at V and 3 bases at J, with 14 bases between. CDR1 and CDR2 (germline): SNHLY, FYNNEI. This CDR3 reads CASSDSRGEKETQYF. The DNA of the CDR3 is TGTGCCAGCAGTGATAGCAGAGGGGAGAAAGAGACCCAGTACTTC.

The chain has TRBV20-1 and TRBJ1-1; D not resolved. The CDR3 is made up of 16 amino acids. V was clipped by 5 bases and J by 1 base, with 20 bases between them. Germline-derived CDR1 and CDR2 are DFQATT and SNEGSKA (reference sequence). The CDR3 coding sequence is TGCAGTGCTTACCCTACTGCGAAATATGGGAACACTGAAGCTTTCTTT. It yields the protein CSAYPTAKYGNTEAFF.

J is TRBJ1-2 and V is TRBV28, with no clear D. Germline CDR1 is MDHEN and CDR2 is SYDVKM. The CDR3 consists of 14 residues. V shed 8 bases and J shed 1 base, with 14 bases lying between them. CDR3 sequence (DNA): TGTGCCAGCCATACATCGGCAGGTAACTATGGCTACACCTTC. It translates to CASHTSAGNYGYTF.

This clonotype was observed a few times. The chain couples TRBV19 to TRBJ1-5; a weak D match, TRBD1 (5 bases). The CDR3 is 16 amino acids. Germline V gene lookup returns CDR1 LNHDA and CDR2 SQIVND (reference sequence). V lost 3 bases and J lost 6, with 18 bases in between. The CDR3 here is CASSIPRETKGQPQHF. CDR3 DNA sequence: TGTGCCAGTAGTATCCCCAGGGAGACGAAAGGTCAGCCCCAGCATTTT.

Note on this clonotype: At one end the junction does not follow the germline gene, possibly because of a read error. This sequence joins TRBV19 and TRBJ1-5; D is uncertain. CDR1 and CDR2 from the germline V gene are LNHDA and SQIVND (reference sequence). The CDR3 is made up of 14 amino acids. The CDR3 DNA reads TGTGCCAGTAGTCAGGTCGGGGTCAGCCAGCTCCAGCATTTT. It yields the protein CASSQVGVSQLQHF.

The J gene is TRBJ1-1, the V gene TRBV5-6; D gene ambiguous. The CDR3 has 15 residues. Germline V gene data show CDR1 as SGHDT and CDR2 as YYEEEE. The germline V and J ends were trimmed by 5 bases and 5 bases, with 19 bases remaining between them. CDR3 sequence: CASRLSTLMGTEAFF. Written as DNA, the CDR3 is TGTGCCAGCAGGCTTTCGACATTGATGGGGACTGAAGCTTTCTTT.

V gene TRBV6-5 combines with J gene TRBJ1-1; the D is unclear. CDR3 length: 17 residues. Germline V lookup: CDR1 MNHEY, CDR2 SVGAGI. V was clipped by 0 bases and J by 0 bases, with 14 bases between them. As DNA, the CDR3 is TGTGCCAGCAGTTACTCGAGCAGAGCTTTCTTGAACACTGAAGCTTTCTTT. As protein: CASSYSSRAFLNTEAFF.

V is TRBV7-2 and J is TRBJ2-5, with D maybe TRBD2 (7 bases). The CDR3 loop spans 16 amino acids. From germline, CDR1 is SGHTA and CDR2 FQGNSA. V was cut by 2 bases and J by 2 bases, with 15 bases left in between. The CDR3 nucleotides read TGTGCCAGCAGCTTAAAGGGAGGGGGACTACAAGAGACCCAGTACTTC. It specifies CASSLKGGGLQETQYF.

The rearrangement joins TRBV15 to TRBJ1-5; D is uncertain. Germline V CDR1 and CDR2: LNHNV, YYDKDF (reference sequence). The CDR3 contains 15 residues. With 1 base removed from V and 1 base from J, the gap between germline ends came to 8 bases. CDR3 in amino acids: CATSRVIGSNQPQHF. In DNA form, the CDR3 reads TGTGCCACCAGCAGAGTCATCGGGAGCAATCAGCCCCAGCATTTT.

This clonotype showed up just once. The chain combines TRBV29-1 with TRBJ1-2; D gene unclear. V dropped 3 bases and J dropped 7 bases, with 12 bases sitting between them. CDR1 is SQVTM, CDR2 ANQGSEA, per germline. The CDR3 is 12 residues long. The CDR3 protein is CSVEGGTGGYTF. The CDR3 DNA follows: TGCAGCGTTGAGGGCGGCACGGGTGGCTACACCTTC.

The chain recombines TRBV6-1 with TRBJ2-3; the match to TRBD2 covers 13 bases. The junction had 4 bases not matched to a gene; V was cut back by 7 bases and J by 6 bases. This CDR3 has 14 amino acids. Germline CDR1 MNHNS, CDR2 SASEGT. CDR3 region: CASKTSGGVDTQYF. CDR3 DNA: TGTGCCAGCAAAACTAGCGGGGGGGTTGATACGCAGTATTTT.

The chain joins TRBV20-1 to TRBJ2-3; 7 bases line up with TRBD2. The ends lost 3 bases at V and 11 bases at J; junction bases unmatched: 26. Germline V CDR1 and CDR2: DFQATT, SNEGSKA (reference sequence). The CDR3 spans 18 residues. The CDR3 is CSASLSFQGVERGSGQYF. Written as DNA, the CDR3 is TGCAGTGCTAGCCTAAGTTTTCAGGGCGTCGAGCGGGGTAGTGGGCAGTATTTT.

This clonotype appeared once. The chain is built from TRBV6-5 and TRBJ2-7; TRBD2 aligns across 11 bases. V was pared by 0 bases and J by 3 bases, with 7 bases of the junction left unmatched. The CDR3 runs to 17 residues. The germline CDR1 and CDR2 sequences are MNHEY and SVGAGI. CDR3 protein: CASSYSLLAGANYEQYF. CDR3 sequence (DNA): TGTGCCAGCAGTTACTCCCTACTAGCGGGGGCCAACTACGAGCAGTACTTC.

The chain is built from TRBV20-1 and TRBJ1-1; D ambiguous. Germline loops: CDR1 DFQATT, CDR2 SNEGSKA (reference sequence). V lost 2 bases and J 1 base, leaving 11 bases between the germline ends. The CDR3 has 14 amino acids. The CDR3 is CSARRLGPNTEAFF. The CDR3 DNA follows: TGCAGTGCTAGAAGGCTCGGACCGAACACTGAAGCTTTCTTT.

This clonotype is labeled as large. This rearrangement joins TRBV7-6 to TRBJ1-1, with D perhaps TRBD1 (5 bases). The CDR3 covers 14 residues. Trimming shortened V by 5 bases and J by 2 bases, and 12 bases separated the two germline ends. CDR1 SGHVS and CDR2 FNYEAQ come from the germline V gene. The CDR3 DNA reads TGTGCCAGCAGCGTATCGCAGGGTAACACTGAAGCTTTCTTT. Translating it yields CASSVSQGNTEAFF.

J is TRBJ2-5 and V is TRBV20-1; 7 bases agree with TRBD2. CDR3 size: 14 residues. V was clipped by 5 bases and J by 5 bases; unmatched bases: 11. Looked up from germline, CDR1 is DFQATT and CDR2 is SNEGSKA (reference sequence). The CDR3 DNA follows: TGCAGTGCTCCGCCTAGCGGCGGCTTCGAGACCCAGTACTTC. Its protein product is CSAPPSGGFETQYF.

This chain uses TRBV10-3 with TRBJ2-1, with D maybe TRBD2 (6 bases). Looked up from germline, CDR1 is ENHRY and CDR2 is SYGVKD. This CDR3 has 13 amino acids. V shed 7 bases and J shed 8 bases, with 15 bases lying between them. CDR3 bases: TGTGCCATCAAGACTAGTGGGGGAGATGAGCAGTTCTTC. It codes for CAIKTSGGDEQFF.

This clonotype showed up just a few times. The CDR3, as DNA: TGTGCCAGCAGTTCCAGCGGCGGGGGCACTGAAGCTTTCTTT. The encoded protein is CASSSSGGGTEAFF. This chain links TRBV6-5 with TRBJ1-1; a weak D match, TRBD1 (5 bases). Germline V gene lookup returns CDR1 MNHEY and CDR2 SVGAGI. V was shortened by 4 bases and J by 4 bases, with 13 bases between the two germline ends. The length of the CDR3 is 14 residues.